The 6 T cell receptor beta chains presented below share a single source sample, sequenced in a study of cytomegalovirus exposure and HLA in healthy donors. PCR used 60 Vbeta primers and 13 Jbeta primers. The table came from immunoSEQ multiplex PCR; TCRdb's copy has only in-frame clones and leaves some out. The sample has about 120,000 clones, about 8.6% seen once. The sample was PBMCs. The receptors originated from a woman aged 35 to 49 in good health and CMV-seropositive.

There are many counts of this clone. V usage is TRBV5-1 and J usage is TRBJ2-1; D ambiguous. Germline CDR1 SGHRS, CDR2 YFSETQ. This CDR3 spans 16 amino acids. Deletions cut 5 bases from V and 0 bases from J, with 15 bases between. The CDR3 region has the DNA TGCGCCAGCAGACTCGAGATAACCGTCTCCTACAATGAGCAGTTCTTC. It yields the protein CASRLEITVSYNEQFF.

This clone has just a few counts. CDR3 residues: CASSFRTVTDTQYF. CDR3 DNA: TGCGCCAGCAGCTTCCGGACAGTCACAGATACGCAGTATTTT. The V and J genes are TRBV5-1 and TRBJ2-3, with D perhaps matching TRBD1 (6 bases). The germline V and J ends were trimmed by 2 bases and 2 bases, with 9 bases remaining between them. Looked up from germline, CDR1 is SGHRS and CDR2 is YFSETQ. The CDR3 length is 14 residues.

This clone was counted a few times. This chain links TRBV6-6 with TRBJ1-5; 9 nucleotides align to TRBD1. V was pared by 6 bases and J by 1 base, with 4 bases of the junction left unmatched. CDR3 length equals 15 residues. Germline assignment: CDR1 MNHNY and CDR2 SVGAGI (reference sequence). CDR3 DNA: TGTGCCAGCAGCAGGGACAGGGAAAGCAATCAGCCCCAGCATTTT. This codes for CASSRDRESNQPQHF.

This clone occurred a few times. V is TRBV6-1 and J is TRBJ2-7; the match to TRBD1 covers 9 bases. V shed 3 bases and J 3 bases; nucleotides not matched to a gene: 3. CDR1 is MNHNS and CDR2 is SASEGT in the germline V gene. This CDR3 is 14 amino acids long. CDR3 nucleotides: TGTGCCAGCAGTGACCTGACAGGGGGCTACGAGCAGTACTTC. Its protein product is CASSDLTGGYEQYF.

The rearrangement uses TRBV19 and TRBJ1-5; 10 bases are shared with TRBD1. Looked up from germline, CDR1 is LNHDA and CDR2 is SQIVND (reference sequence). J lost 4 bases, V lost 5 bases, and 5 bases had no gene match. This CDR3 is 15 amino acids long. The CDR3 coding sequence is TGTGCCAGTAGTCCCCTGGGACAGGGGAATCAGCCCCAGCATTTT. It encodes CASSPLGQGNQPQHF.

The gene calls are TRBV5-1 and TRBJ1-4; the D gene is possibly TRBD1 (6 bases). CDR1 and CDR2 (germline): SGHRS, YFSETQ. The CDR3 covers 15 residues. Deletions cut 2 bases from V and 4 bases from J, with 12 bases between. DNA for the CDR3: TGCGCCAGCAGCTTACAGGGTCATGATAATGAAAAACTGTTTTTT. This translates into CASSLQGHDNEKLFF.